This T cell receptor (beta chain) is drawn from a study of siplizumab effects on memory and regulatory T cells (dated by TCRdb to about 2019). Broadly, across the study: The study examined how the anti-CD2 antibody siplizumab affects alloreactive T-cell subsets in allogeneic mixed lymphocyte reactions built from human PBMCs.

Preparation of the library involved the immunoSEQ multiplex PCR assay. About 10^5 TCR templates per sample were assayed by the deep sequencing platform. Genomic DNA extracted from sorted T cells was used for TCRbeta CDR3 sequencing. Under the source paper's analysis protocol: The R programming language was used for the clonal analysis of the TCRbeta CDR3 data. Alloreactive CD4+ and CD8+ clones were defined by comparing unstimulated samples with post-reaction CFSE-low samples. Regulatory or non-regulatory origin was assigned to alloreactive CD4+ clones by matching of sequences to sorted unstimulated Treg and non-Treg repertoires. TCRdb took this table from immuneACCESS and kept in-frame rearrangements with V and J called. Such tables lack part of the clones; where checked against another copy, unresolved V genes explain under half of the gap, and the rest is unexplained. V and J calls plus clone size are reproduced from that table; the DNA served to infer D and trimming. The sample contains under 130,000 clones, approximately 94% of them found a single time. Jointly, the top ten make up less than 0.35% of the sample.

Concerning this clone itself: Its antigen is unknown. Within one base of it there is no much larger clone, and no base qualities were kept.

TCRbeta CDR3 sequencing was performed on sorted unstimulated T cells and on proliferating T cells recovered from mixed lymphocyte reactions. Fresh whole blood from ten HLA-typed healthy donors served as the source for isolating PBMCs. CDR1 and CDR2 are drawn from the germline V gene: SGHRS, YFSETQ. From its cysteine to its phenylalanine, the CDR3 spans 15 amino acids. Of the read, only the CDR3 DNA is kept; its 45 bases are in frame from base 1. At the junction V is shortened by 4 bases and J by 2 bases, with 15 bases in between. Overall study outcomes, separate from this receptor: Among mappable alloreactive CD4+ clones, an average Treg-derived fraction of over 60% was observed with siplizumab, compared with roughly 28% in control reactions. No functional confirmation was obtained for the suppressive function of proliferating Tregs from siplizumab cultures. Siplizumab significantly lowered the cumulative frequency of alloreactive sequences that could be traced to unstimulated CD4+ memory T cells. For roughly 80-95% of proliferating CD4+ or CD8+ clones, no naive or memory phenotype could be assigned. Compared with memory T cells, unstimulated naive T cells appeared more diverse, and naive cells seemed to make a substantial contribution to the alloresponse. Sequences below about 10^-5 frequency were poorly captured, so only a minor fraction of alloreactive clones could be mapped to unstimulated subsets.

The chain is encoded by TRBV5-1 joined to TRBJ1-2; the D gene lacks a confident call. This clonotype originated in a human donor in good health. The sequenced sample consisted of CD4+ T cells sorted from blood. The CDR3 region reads CASSIGGRGNYGYTF. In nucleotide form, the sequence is TGCGCCAGCAGCATTGGAGGGAGAGGGAACTATGGCTACACCTTC.